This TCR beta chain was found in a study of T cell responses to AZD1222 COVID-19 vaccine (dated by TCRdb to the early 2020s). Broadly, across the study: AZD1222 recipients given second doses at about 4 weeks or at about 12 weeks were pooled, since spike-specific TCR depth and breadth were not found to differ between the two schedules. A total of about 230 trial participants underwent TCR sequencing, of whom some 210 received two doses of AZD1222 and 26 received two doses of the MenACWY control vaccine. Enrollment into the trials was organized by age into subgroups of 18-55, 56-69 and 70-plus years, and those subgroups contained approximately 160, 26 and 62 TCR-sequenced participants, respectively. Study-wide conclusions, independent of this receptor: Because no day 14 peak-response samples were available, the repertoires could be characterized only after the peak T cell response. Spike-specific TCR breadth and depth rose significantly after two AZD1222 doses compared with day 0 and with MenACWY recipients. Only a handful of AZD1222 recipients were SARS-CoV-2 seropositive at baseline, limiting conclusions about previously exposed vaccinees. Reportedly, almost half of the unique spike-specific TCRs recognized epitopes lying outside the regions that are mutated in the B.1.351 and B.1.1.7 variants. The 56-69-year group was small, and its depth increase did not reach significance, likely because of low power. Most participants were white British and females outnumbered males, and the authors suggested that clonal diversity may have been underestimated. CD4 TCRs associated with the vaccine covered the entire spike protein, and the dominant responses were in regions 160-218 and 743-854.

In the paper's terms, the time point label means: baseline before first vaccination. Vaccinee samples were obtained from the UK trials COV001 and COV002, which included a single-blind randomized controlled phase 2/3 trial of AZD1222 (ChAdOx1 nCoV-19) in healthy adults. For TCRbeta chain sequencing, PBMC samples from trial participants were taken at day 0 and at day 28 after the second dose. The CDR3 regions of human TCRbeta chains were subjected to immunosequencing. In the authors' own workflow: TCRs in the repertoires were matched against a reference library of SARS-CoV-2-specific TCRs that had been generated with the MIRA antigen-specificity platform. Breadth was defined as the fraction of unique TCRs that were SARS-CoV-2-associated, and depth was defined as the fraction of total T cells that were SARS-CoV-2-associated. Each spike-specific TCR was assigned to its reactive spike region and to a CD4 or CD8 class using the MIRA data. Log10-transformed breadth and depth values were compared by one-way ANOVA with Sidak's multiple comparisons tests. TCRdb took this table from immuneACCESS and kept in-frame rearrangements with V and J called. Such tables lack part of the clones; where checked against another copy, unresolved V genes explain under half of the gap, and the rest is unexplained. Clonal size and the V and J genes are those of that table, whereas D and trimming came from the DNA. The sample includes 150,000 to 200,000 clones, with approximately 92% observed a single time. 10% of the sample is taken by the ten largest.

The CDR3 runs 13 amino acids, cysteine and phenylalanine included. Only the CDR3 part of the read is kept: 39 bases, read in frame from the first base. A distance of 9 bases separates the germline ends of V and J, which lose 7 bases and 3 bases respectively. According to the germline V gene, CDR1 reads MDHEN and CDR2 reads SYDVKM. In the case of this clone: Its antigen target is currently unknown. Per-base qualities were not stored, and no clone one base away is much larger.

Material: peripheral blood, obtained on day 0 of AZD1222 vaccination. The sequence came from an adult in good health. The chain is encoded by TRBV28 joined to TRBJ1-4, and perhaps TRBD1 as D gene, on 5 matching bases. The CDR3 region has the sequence CASIGAANEKLFF. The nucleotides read TGTGCCAGCATTGGGGCGGCTAATGAAAAACTGTTTTTT. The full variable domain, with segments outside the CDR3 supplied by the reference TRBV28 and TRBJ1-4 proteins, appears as DVKVTQSSRYLVKRTGEKVFLECVQDMDHENMFWYRQDPGLGLRLIYFSYDVKMKEKGDIPEGYSVSREKKERFSLILESASTNQTSMYLCASIGAANEKLFFGSGTQLSVL.